This T cell receptor (beta chain) stems from a study of blood T cell repertoires in COVID-19. For the study at large: Samples came from the United States, Italy and Spain, spanning acute and convalescent COVID-19.

This CDR3 is 12 amino acids long. The V end was cut by 5 bases, the J end by 4 bases, with 8 bases between. Germline lookup yields CDR1 SNHLY and CDR2 FYNNEI. Method: immunoSEQ multiplex PCR; TCRdb's copy keeps in-frame clones and lacks some. The data hold 130,000 to 150,000 clones, with 85% to 90% observed a single time. J is TRBJ1-2 and V is TRBV2; unclear D gene. The source of this sequence is a man aged 50-60 years who had recovered from COVID-19. The sequenced sample consisted of peripheral blood. CDR3: CASSNSLYGYTF. In DNA form, the CDR3 reads TGTGCCAGCAGTAATTCTCTCTATGGCTACACCTTC. The whole variable domain, remainder taken from reference TRBV2 and TRBJ1-2, is EPEVTQTPSHQVTQMGQEVILRCVPISNHLYFYWYRQILGQKVEFLVSFYNNEISEKSEIFDDQFSVERPDGSNFTLKIRSTKLEDSAMYFCASSNSLYGYTFGSGTRLTVV.